This TCR beta chain was found in a study of shared clonotypes between healthy human individuals. About this clone: Its antigen remains unknown.

Study-wide results and limits: Shared across a handful of donors were around 5% of the naive CD4 clonotypes. In this cohort, only blood was sampled, and tissue repertoires likely differ.

This CDR3 spans 12 amino acids. Trimming stripped 3 bases from V and 0 bases from J, with 6 bases between. CDR1 and CDR2 from the germline V gene are SQVTM and ANQGSEA. Method: immunoSEQ multiplex PCR; TCRdb's copy keeps in-frame clones and lacks some. Found here are 1.5 million to 2.5 million clones, about 95% of them singletons; the top ten hold around 1.2%. The naive CD8 fraction comprised CD45RO-negative cells positively selected for CCR7 and excluded terminally differentiated effector memory CD45RA+ cells. Every contributor of samples was a Caucasian grown-up residing in Nashville, Tennessee. The rearrangement links TRBV29-1 to TRBJ2-7, with D unresolved. The sequence was obtained from a man aged 18 to 30 in good health. The sequencing sample was made of naive CD8+ T cells sorted from blood. The DNA for the CDR3 is TGCAGCGTTGATTACGGCTCCTACGAGCAGTACTTC. Translating gives CSVDYGSYEQYF.